The rows below give T cell receptor beta chains drawn from one sample of a study of blood T cell repertoires in COVID-19. Clones were read by immunoSEQ multiplex PCR, and TCRdb kept only the in-frame ones, dropping some. The sample yields about 300,000 clones, around 84% seen once. The specimen sequenced was PBMCs or T cells enriched from blood (not recorded which). All receptors come from a man in his thirties or forties who had recovered from COVID-19. Both conserved end residues are part of each CDR3. Each record gives: clone size, J gene, D gene, V gene, CDR3 protein, CDR3 DNA. D genes are given only for firm matches. Expanded clones are given a class, and other clones once, few, many or no size at all.

NA TRBJ2-1 NA TRBV9 CASSVGTASGTMQFF TGTGCCAGCAGCGTAGGCACCGCAAGCGGGACAATGCAGTTCTTC
NA TRBJ2-1 NA TRBV6-8 CASSYPLATNYNEQFF TGTGCCAGCAGTTACCCGCTAGCGACTAACTACAATGAGCAGTTCTTC
NA TRBJ2-7 TRBD1 TRBV18 CASSPQGQGALEQYF TGTGCCAGCTCACCACAGGGACAGGGGGCCCTCGAGCAGTACTTC
NA TRBJ1-5 NA TRBV6-6 CASSPYRIGDQPQHF TGTGCCAGCAGCCCGTACAGGATCGGAGATCAGCCCCAGCATTTT
NA TRBJ2-7 TRBD2 TRBV11-3 CASSLGLAGGRYEQYF TGTGCCAGCAGCTTAGGCCTAGCGGGAGGAAGATACGAGCAGTACTTC
once TRBJ2-7 TRBD2 TRBV28 CASSLPGLAGGPAEQYF TGTGCCAGCAGTTTGCCGGGACTAGCGGGGGGGCCGGCCGAGCAGTACTTC
NA TRBJ2-5 NA TRBV11-2 CASRGQMETQYF TGTGCCAGCAGGGGCCAAATGGAGACCCAGTACTTC
NA TRBJ2-7 NA TRBV6-5 CASRGGGANEQYF TGTGCCAGCAGAGGTGGAGGGGCGAACGAGCAGTACTTC
NA TRBJ1-1 TRBD1 TRBV7-2 CASSAGQGKAFF TGTGCCAGCAGCGCCGGACAGGGTAAAGCTTTCTTT
NA TRBJ2-2 NA TRBV19 CASTDKGGPNTGELFF TGTGCCAGTACCGATAAAGGGGGACCGAACACCGGGGAGCTGTTTTTT
once TRBJ2-7 TRBD2 TRBV3-1/TRBV3-2 CASSQDSTLAGTLSYEQYF TGTGCCAGCAGCCAAGATTCTACACTAGCGGGGACGCTCTCCTACGAGCAGTACTTC
NA TRBJ2-4 TRBD1 TRBV11-3 CASGDRDTLAKNIQYF TGTGCCAGCGGTGACAGGGACACCCTAGCCAAAAACATTCAGTACTTC
NA TRBJ2-1 TRBD2 TRBV27 CASMGLAGERNEQFF TGTGCCAGCATGGGACTAGCGGGAGAACGCAATGAGCAGTTCTTC
NA TRBJ2-5 TRBD2 TRBV27 CASSFGGGETQYF TGTGCCAGCAGTTTTGGGGGGGGAGAGACCCAGTACTTC
NA TRBJ2-1 TRBD2 TRBV6-2/TRBV6-3 CASSSQAGGRYNEQFF TGTGCCAGCAGTTCCCAAGCGGGAGGGAGATACAATGAGCAGTTCTTC
NA TRBJ2-3 TRBD2 TRBV10-3 CAISVSVSGGADTQYF TGTGCCATCAGTGTCTCGGTTAGCGGGGGGGCAGATACGCAGTATTTT
NA TRBJ2-7 NA TRBV11-3 CASSVRASEQYF TGTGCCAGCAGCGTCAGGGCCAGCGAGCAGTACTTC
NA TRBJ2-7 TRBD1 TRBV5-1 CASSWGDRGLYEQYF TGCGCCAGCAGCTGGGGGGACAGGGGGCTCTACGAGCAGTACTTC
NA TRBJ2-7 TRBD2 TRBV11-2 CASSPTSGTGEQYF TGTGCCAGCAGCCCCACTAGCGGCACAGGGGAGCAGTACTTC
NA TRBJ2-3 TRBD2 TRBV11-2 CASSSSGGGSTDTQYF TGTGCCAGCAGCTCGAGCGGGGGAGGGTCAACAGATACGCAGTATTTT
NA TRBJ2-7 TRBD1 TRBV5-1 CASSLKAGTGAHEQYF TGCGCCAGCAGCTTGAAGGCTGGGACAGGGGCCCACGAGCAGTACTTC
once TRBJ2-5 TRBD2 TRBV5-1 CASSFGTSGGAFWETQYF TGCGCCAGCAGCTTCGGGACTAGCGGGGGGGCTTTTTGGGAGACCCAGTACTTC
NA TRBJ1-2 TRBD1 TRBV3-1/TRBV3-2 CASSQSDRGGTF TGTGCCAGCAGCCAATCGGACAGGGGAGGGACCTTC
NA TRBJ1-5 TRBD1 TRBV6-5 CASKMDRGDQPQHF TGTGCCAGCAAGATGGACAGGGGGGATCAGCCCCAGCATTTT
NA TRBJ2-5 TRBD2 TRBV19 CASSYGGAETQYF TGTGCCAGTAGTTACGGGGGGGCGGAGACCCAGTACTTC
NA TRBJ2-1 TRBD2 TRBV6-5 CASSYGGEAEQFF TGTGCCAGCAGTTACGGGGGGGAGGCGGAGCAGTTCTTC
NA TRBJ1-1 TRBD1 TRBV30 CAWSPDRGYTEAFF TGTGCCTGGAGTCCGGACAGGGGGTACACTGAAGCTTTCTTT
NA TRBJ1-1 NA TRBV19 CASSRKDRPNTEAFF TGTGCCAGTAGCCGAAAGGACAGACCGAACACTGAAGCTTTCTTT
NA TRBJ1-2 TRBD1 TRBV19 CASRTQGALNYGYTF TGTGCCAGTAGAACACAGGGGGCGCTTAACTATGGCTACACCTTC
NA TRBJ1-1 NA TRBV28 CASSFPGGGNTEAFF TGTGCCAGCAGCTTTCCCGGGGGTGGGAACACTGAAGCTTTCTTT
NA TRBJ2-1 TRBD1 TRBV5-1 CASSLDGDSSYNEQFF TGCGCCAGCAGCTTGGATGGGGACAGCTCCTACAATGAGCAGTTCTTC
NA TRBJ1-2 TRBD1 TRBV6-1 CASSEKTGANYGYTF TGTGCCAGCAGTGAAAAGACAGGGGCTAACTATGGCTACACCTTC
NA TRBJ2-7 TRBD2 TRBV5-1 CASSLVVAGGSSYEQYF TGCGCCAGCAGCTTGGTAGTAGCGGGGGGGTCCTCCTACGAGCAGTACTTC
NA TRBJ2-7 TRBD2 TRBV4-2 CASSDEGLAYEQYF TGTGCCAGCAGCGACGAGGGACTAGCCTACGAGCAGTACTTC
NA TRBJ1-5 NA TRBV10-3 CAISESGGNQPQHF TGTGCCATCAGTGAGTCCGGGGGCAATCAGCCCCAGCATTTT
NA TRBJ2-7 TRBD2 TRBV14 CASSPGGSGRLFSSYEQYF TGTGCCAGCAGCCCCGGGGGGAGCGGGAGGCTATTTAGCTCCTACGAGCAGTACTTC
NA TRBJ1-4 NA TRBV19 CASSIARQVPPGLNEKLFF TGTGCCAGTAGTATAGCCCGACAGGTGCCGCCCGGCCTCAATGAAAAACTGTTTTTT
NA TRBJ2-4 TRBD1 TRBV4-1 CDSQGILAKNIQYF TGCGACTCACAGGGGATACTAGCCAAAAACATTCAGTACTTC
NA TRBJ1-6 NA TRBV6-1 CASSEFGLTDALNSPLHF TGTGCCAGCAGTGAGTTCGGGTTGACCGACGCCCTAAATTCACCCCTCCACTTT
NA TRBJ1-3 TRBD1 TRBV7-9 CASSSDRVSGNTIYF TGTGCCAGCAGCTCCGACAGGGTATCTGGAAACACCATATATTTT
NA TRBJ1-5 TRBD1 TRBV28 CASSSAGTGVGNQPQHF TGTGCCAGCAGTTCAGCCGGGACAGGGGTTGGCAATCAGCCCCAGCATTTT
NA TRBJ2-3 NA TRBV9 CASSVEHPTDTQYF TGTGCCAGCAGCGTAGAACACCCCACAGATACGCAGTATTTT
NA TRBJ2-7 TRBD1 TRBV27 CASSLRATGMIYEQYF TGTGCCAGCAGTTTACGGGCGACAGGGATGATCTACGAGCAGTACTTC
NA TRBJ1-5 NA TRBV29-1 CSVEGFRAPSNQPQHF TGCAGCGTTGAGGGGTTCAGGGCTCCTAGCAATCAGCCCCAGCATTTT
NA TRBJ1-2 NA TRBV29-1 CSVEEGTSLGYGYTF TGCAGCGTTGAAGAGGGGACTTCCCTCGGCTATGGCTACACCTTC
NA TRBJ2-3 TRBD2 TRBV4-2 CASSHSGSSDTQYF TGTGCCAGCAGCCATAGCGGGAGTTCGGATACGCAGTATTTT
NA TRBJ2-5 TRBD2 TRBV4-1 CASSRGTSGGETQYF TGCGCCAGCAGCCGAGGGACTAGCGGTGGGGAGACCCAGTACTTC
once TRBJ1-1 NA TRBV24-1 CATSDRNTEAFF TGTGCCACCAGTGACAGGAACACTGAAGCTTTCTTT
NA TRBJ1-2 TRBD1 TRBV24-1 CATSDSDRVYGYTF TGTGCCACCAGTGATTCGGACAGGGTCTATGGCTACACCTTC
NA TRBJ2-1 TRBD2 TRBV27 CASSSRRALAGVSYNEQFF TGTGCCAGCAGCTCCCGGAGGGCACTAGCGGGAGTCTCCTACAATGAGCAGTTCTTC
NA TRBJ1-6 NA TRBV27 CASSLSDSSNSPLHF TGTGCCAGCAGTTTGAGTGACAGTTCTAATTCACCCCTCCACTTT
NA TRBJ1-2 TRBD1 TRBV20-1 CSASPPDRFNGYTF TGCAGTGCTAGTCCCCCGGACAGGTTTAATGGCTACACCTTC
NA TRBJ1-1 NA TRBV2 CASSARTVNTEAFF TGTGCCAGCAGCGCTAGGACAGTGAACACTGAAGCTTTCTTT
NA TRBJ1-2 NA TRBV6-1 CASSEFLGGGYGYTF TGTGCCAGCAGTGAATTCCTTGGCGGGGGATATGGCTACACCTTC
NA TRBJ2-3 TRBD2 TRBV7-9 CASSSRGLVADTQYF TGTGCCAGCAGCTCAAGGGGACTAGTTGCAGATACGCAGTATTTT
NA TRBJ1-1 TRBD1 TRBV9 CASSTGTGGGGTEAFF TGTGCCAGCAGCACAGGGACAGGGGGCGGCGGCACTGAAGCTTTCTTT
NA TRBJ2-2 TRBD1 TRBV5-1 CASSLMTGMGTGELFF TGCGCCAGCAGCTTAATGACAGGGATGGGCACCGGGGAGCTGTTTTTT
NA TRBJ1-2 TRBD1 TRBV29-1 CSVEGGQGSRGYTF TGCAGCGTTGAAGGGGGACAGGGGTCTCGGGGCTACACCTTC
few TRBJ1-6 TRBD1 TRBV28 CASRTGGNSPLHF TGTGCCAGCAGGACAGGGGGCAATTCACCCCTCCACTTT
NA TRBJ2-1 TRBD2 TRBV5-1 CASSLVLAGGPDEQFF TGCGCCAGCAGCTTGGTACTAGCGGGAGGGCCAGATGAGCAGTTCTTC